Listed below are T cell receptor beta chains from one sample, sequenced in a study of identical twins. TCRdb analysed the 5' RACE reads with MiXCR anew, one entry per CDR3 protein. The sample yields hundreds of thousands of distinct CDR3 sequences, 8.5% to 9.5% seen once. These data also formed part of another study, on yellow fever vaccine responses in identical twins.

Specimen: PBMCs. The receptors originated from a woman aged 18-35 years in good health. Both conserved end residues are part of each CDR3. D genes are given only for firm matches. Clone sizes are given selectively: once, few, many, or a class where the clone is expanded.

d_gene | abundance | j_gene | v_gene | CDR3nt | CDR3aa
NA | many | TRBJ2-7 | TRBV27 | TGTGCCAGCAGCGCAGGGACACCGACTTACTACGAGCAGTACTTC | CASSAGTPTYYEQYF
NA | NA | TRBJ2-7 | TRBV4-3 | TGCGCCAGCAGCTCCCGGCGGTCCTACGAGCAGTACTTC | CASSSRRSYEQYF
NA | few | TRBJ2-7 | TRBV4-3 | TGCGCCAGCAGCCAAGGGGTTAAAGGAGGCTACAGCTCCTACGAGCAGTACTTC | CASSQGVKGGYSSYEQYF
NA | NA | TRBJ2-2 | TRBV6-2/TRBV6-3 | TGTGCCAGCAGTCGGACAGTCACCGGGGAGCTGTTTTTT | CASSRTVTGELFF
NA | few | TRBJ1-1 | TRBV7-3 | TGTGCCAGCAGCTCCCAATTGGGTAGGGTGAACACTGAAGCTTTCTTT | CASSSQLGRVNTEAFF
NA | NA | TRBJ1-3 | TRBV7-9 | TGTGCCAGCAGCTTGACGGAAGGAAACACCATATATTTT | CASSLTEGNTIYF
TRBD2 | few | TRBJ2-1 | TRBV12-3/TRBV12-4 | TGTGCCAGCAGGTCGACTAGCGGGAGTCGGGGAGAGCAGTTCTTC | CASRSTSGSRGEQFF
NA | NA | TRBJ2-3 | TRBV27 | TGTGCCAGCAGTCGTGCTAGCACAGATACGCAGTATTTT | CASSRASTDTQYF
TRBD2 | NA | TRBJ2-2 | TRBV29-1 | TGCAGCGTCCCTACTACTAGCGGGGGTGCCGGGGAGCTGTTTTTT | CSVPTTSGGAGELFF
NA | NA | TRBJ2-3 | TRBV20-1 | TGCAGTGCTAGGCCTGTGGATACGCAGTATTTT | CSARPVDTQYF
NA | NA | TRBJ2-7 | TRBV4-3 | TGCGCCAGCAGCACTTCCCGGGGCCACTACGAGCAGTACTTC | CASSTSRGHYEQYF
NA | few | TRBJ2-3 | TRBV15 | TGTGCCACCAGCAGAGATCAAGGCCAGGGCTGGAATACGCAGTATTTT | CATSRDQGQGWNTQYF
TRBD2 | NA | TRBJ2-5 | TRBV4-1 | TGCGCCAGCAGCCGGCCGCTGACTAGCGGGAGGGGCCAAGAGACCCAGTACTTC | CASSRPLTSGRGQETQYF
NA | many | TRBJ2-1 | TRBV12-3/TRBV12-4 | TGTGCCAGCAGTTCCCCACAGGGTAAACTAGCCGCTGCCTACAATGAGCAGTTCTTC | CASSSPQGKLAAAYNEQFF
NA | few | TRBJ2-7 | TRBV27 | TGTGCCAGCAGTTTATCGTCGGCTAGCAATCACGAGCAGTACTTC | CASSLSSASNHEQYF
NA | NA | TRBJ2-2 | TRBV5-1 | TGCGCCAGCAGCTTCCAGGTCACCCACACCGGGGAGCTGTTTTTT | CASSFQVTHTGELFF
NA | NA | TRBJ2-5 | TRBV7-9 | TGTGCCAGCAGCTCTCTCACCTACGGGGAGACCCAGTACTTC | CASSSLTYGETQYF
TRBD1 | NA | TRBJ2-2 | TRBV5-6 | TGTGCCAGCAGCTTGGCCGGGACAGGGATCACCGGGGAGCTGTTTTTT | CASSLAGTGITGELFF
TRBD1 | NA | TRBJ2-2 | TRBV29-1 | TGCAGCGGGGACAGGCCGAACACCGGGGAGCTGTTTTTT | CSGDRPNTGELFF
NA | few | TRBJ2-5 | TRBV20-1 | TGCAGTGCTAGTTTCCAAGAGACCCAGTACTTC | CSASFQETQYF
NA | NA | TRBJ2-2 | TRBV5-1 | TGCGCCAGCAGCTGGAGAGTTCGGGATACCGGGGAGCTGTTTTTT | CASSWRVRDTGELFF
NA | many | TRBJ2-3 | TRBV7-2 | TGTGCCAGCAGCTTAAAATTTGGCACAGATACGCAGTATTTT | CASSLKFGTDTQYF
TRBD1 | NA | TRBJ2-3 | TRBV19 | TGTGCCAGTAACAGGGGGGCGGATACGCAGTATTTT | CASNRGADTQYF
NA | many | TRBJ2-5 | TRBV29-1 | TGCAGCGTTGAAGATAGCCGGCGAGAGACCCAGTACTTC | CSVEDSRRETQYF
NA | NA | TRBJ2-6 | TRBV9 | TGTGCCAGCAGCGTTGACATGTCGGGGGCCAACGTCCTGACTTTC | CASSVDMSGANVLTF